This T cell receptor (beta chain) was captured by sequencing in a study of T cell responses to AZD1222 COVID-19 vaccine. The assay was immunoSEQ multiplex PCR, and TCRdb's table has in-frame clones only and misses some. The repertoire consists of about 170,000 clones, with around 85% occurring once and the leading ten covering 0.85% to 1.2%. This CDR3 is built from 11 residues. The V gene lost 2 bases and the J gene lost 8 bases, with 6 bases spanning the gap. In germline, CDR1 is LGHDT, CDR2 YNNKEL (reference sequence). The chain recombines TRBV3-1 (or the pseudogene TRBV3-2) with TRBJ1-1; tentative D call: TRBD1 (6 bases). Sequencing used peripheral blood, obtained 28 days after the second AZD1222 dose. This receptor was taken from an adult who received the AZD1222 COVID-19 vaccine. The CDR3 nucleotides read TGTGCCAGCAGCCAACAGGGGGAAGCTTTCTTT. Translation gives CASSQQGEAFF.